The rows below give T cell receptor beta chains drawn from one sample of a study of blood T cell repertoires in COVID-19. Data came from immunoSEQ multiplex PCR; TCRdb stores just in-frame clones and leaves some out. Seen here are around 230,000 clones, approximately 88% observed once, and the top ten hold around 2.5%. Sequenced: PBMCs or T cells enriched from blood (not recorded which). Receptors were obtained from a woman in her thirties or forties with acute COVID-19. The CDR3 runs from the conserved cysteine through the conserved F or W. The D gene is left open where the match is weak. A clone size is listed for some rows: how often the clone was seen (once, few, many), or a class if it is expanded.

d_gene | abundance | len | j_gene | v_gene | CDR3aa | CDR3nt
- | - | 15 | TRBJ2-7 | TRBV30 | CAWKVGRLASYEQYF | TGTGCCTGGAAGGTCGGCAGGCTGGCCTCCTACGAGCAGTACTTC
- | - | 14 | TRBJ2-3 | TRBV29-1 | CSVDTRTSTDTQYF | TGCAGCGTTGACACGCGGACTAGCACAGATACGCAGTATTTT
- | - | 14 | TRBJ1-1 | TRBV11-3 | CATVGGAGGTEAFF | TGTGCCACCGTTGGGGGGGCGGGAGGAACTGAAGCTTTCTTT
- | - | 12 | TRBJ1-2 | TRBV30 | CAWRHQSYGYTF | TGTGCCTGGAGACATCAAAGCTATGGCTACACCTTC
TRBD1 | - | 14 | TRBJ1-2 | TRBV5-1 | CASSSDRASHGYTF | TGCGCCAGCAGCTCGGACAGGGCTTCGCATGGCTACACCTTC
- | - | 13 | TRBJ1-1 | TRBV5-1 | CASSLTVNTEAFF | TGCGCCAGCAGCTTGACGGTGAACACTGAAGCTTTCTTT
TRBD1 | - | 12 | TRBJ1-2 | TRBV7-9 | CASSSTGVGYTF | TGTGCCAGCAGCTCTACAGGGGTTGGCTACACCTTC
TRBD1 | - | 16 | TRBJ2-1 | TRBV5-4 | CASSSKRTGAVSWQFF | TGTGCCAGCAGCTCTAAACGGACAGGGGCGGTTTCATGGCAGTTCTTC
TRBD1 | - | 15 | TRBJ1-6 | TRBV27 | CASSSGQNYNSPLHF | TGTGCCAGCAGTTCGGGACAGAACTATAATTCACCCCTCCACTTT
TRBD1 | - | 15 | TRBJ1-6 | TRBV2 | CASREGQARNSPLHF | TGTGCCAGCAGGGAAGGACAGGCGAGAAATTCACCCCTCCACTTT
- | - | 16 | TRBJ2-5 | TRBV5-3 | CARSFFDFIDQETQYF | TGTGCCAGAAGCTTTTTCGACTTTATCGACCAAGAGACCCAGTACTTC
- | - | 15 | TRBJ1-2 | TRBV7-9 | CASSPAISGARGYTF | TGTGCCAGCAGCCCCGCCATCTCGGGAGCTCGCGGCTACACCTTC
TRBD1 | - | 16 | TRBJ1-1 | TRBV7-6 | CASSPIPDRGRTEAFF | TGTGCCAGCAGCCCAATTCCAGACAGGGGTCGAACTGAAGCTTTCTTT
TRBD2 | - | 15 | TRBJ2-1 | TRBV15 | CATSRETSGSGEQFF | TGTGCCACCAGCAGGGAGACTAGCGGGAGTGGTGAGCAGTTCTTC
TRBD2 | - | 19 | TRBJ2-2 | TRBV7-8 | CASSLIPGLAGANTGELFF | TGTGCCAGCAGCCTAATCCCGGGACTAGCGGGAGCGAACACCGGGGAGCTGTTTTTT
TRBD1 | once | 15 | TRBJ1-2 | TRBV5-4 | CASSGGQGAGYGYTF | TGTGCCAGCAGCGGAGGACAGGGGGCGGGGTATGGCTACACCTTC
- | - | 15 | TRBJ1-6 | TRBV5-6 | CASSLHQGRNSPLHF | TGTGCCAGCAGCCTCCACCAGGGTAGGAATTCACCCCTCCACTTT
- | - | 14 | TRBJ2-5 | TRBV9 | CASSPGGYQETQYF | TGTGCCAGCAGCCCTGGGGGGTACCAAGAGACCCAGTACTTC
- | - | 17 | TRBJ2-5 | TRBV21-1 | CASSKDGHRGVGETQYF | TGTGCCAGCAGCAAAGATGGTCACAGGGGAGTAGGAGAGACCCAGTACTTC
- | few | 14 | TRBJ2-1 | TRBV9 | CASSVGTLYNEQFF | TGTGCCAGCAGCGTAGGGACTCTTTACAATGAGCAGTTCTTC
- | - | 14 | TRBJ2-3 | TRBV6-6 | CASSYSTRADTQYF | TGTGCCAGCAGTTACTCGACTAGGGCAGATACGCAGTATTTT
TRBD2 | - | 16 | TRBJ2-5 | TRBV9 | CASSTSLAGGSATQYF | TGTGCCAGCAGCACCAGTCTAGCGGGGGGTTCCGCGACCCAGTACTTC
TRBD1 | large | 14 | TRBJ2-7 | TRBV5-6 | CASSRDRGPYEQYF | TGTGCCAGCAGTCGGGACAGGGGCCCCTACGAGCAGTACTTC
- | - | 15 | TRBJ2-3 | TRBV5-1 | CASSLMGRDTDTQYF | TGCGCCAGCAGCTTGATGGGGCGAGACACAGATACGCAGTATTTT
- | - | 16 | TRBJ2-6 | TRBV9 | CASSAGLFSGANVLTF | TGTGCCAGCAGCGCCGGACTATTCTCTGGGGCCAACGTCCTGACTTTC
TRBD1 | - | 13 | TRBJ1-2 | TRBV5-1 | CASSLDRAYGYTF | TGCGCCAGCAGCTTAGACAGGGCCTATGGCTACACCTTC
TRBD2 | - | 14 | TRBJ2-2 | TRBV15 | CATSRGGGTGELFF | TGTGCCACCAGCAGAGGGGGAGGGACCGGGGAGCTGTTTTTT
- | - | 15 | TRBJ2-7 | TRBV5-8 | CASSLSQGETYEQYF | TGTGCCAGCAGCTTGAGCCAGGGTGAGACCTACGAGCAGTACTTC
TRBD1 | - | 18 | TRBJ1-2 | TRBV7-2 | CASSLDYYPRDRSYGYTF | TGTGCCAGCAGCTTAGATTACTACCCCCGGGACAGGTCCTATGGCTACACCTTC
- | once | 14 | TRBJ2-1 | TRBV18 | CASSLSSLSNEQFF | TGTGCCAGCTCACTATCGTCTCTATCCAATGAGCAGTTCTTC
- | - | 15 | TRBJ2-5 | TRBV7-9 | CASSLGSTGQETQYF | TGTGCCAGCAGCTTAGGGTCGACAGGTCAAGAGACCCAGTACTTC
TRBD1 | - | 16 | TRBJ1-2 | TRBV5-1 | CASSLTGTGLNYGYTF | TGCGCCAGCAGCTTAACGGGGACAGGGTTAAACTATGGCTACACCTTC
- | - | 16 | TRBJ1-1 | TRBV15 | CATSRGMGGPDTEAFF | TGTGCCACCAGCAGAGGAATGGGGGGGCCGGACACTGAAGCTTTCTTT
- | - | 15 | TRBJ2-2 | TRBV5-4 | CASSPRSGDTGELFF | TGTGCCAGCAGCCCTAGATCCGGGGACACCGGGGAGCTGTTTTTT
- | - | 13 | TRBJ2-2 | TRBV6-5 | CASSYPEAGELFF | TGTGCCAGCAGTTACCCGGAGGCCGGGGAGCTGTTTTTT
TRBD1 | - | 16 | TRBJ1-1 | TRBV11-2 | CASSSRTGWGNAEAFF | TGTGCCAGCAGCTCTAGGACAGGGTGGGGAAACGCTGAAGCTTTCTTT
- | - | 17 | TRBJ2-3 | TRBV4-3 | CASSQDLLAQSTDTQYF | TGCGCCAGCAGCCAAGATCTGCTAGCCCAAAGCACAGATACGCAGTATTTT
TRBD1 | - | 14 | TRBJ1-5 | TRBV30 | CAWSVDRGNQPQHF | TGTGCCTGGAGTGTAGACAGGGGCAATCAGCCCCAGCATTTT
TRBD2 | - | 15 | TRBJ2-7 | TRBV5-1 | CASSFLSGGYYEQYF | TGCGCCAGCAGCTTTCTGAGCGGGGGGTACTACGAGCAGTACTTC
TRBD2 | - | 18 | TRBJ2-5 | TRBV7-2 | CASSLGALAGAIGETQYF | TGTGCCAGCAGCTTAGGAGCCCTAGCGGGTGCTATCGGGGAGACCCAGTACTTC
- | - | 16 | TRBJ2-2 | TRBV9 | CASSLLQGSRTGELFF | TGTGCCAGCAGCTTACTACAGGGATCTCGCACCGGGGAGCTGTTTTTT